A single sample is the source of the 14 T cell receptor beta chains below, sequenced in a study of blood T cell repertoires in COVID-19 (dated by TCRdb to 2019 to 2021). Library construction relied on the immunoSEQ multiplex PCR assay. TCRdb took over this immuneACCESS table, retaining in-frame rearrangements with V and J assigned. Such tables are incomplete; in checked studies, under half of the missing clones stem from an unresolved V gene, and the remainder is unexplained. This sample gives about 470,000 clones in total; about 90% of them show up just once. Jointly, the top ten make up about 0.7% of the sample. The source material was PBMCs or T cells enriched from blood (not recorded which). Receptors originate from a woman aged 18-29 years who had recovered from COVID-19.

The V call is TRBV6-4, the J call TRBJ2-5; possible D gene TRBD2, 5 bases. The germline V gene has CDR1 MRHNA and CDR2 SNTAGT. V was pared by 2 bases and J by 5 bases, with 9 bases between. The CDR3 length is 13 residues. The DNA for the CDR3 is TGTGCCAGCAGTGACAGGGCGGGTGAGACCCAGTACTTC. Translated: CASSDRAGETQYF.

The chain has TRBV3-1 (or the pseudogene TRBV3-2) and TRBJ1-1; perhaps TRBD1 as D (5 bases). V was trimmed by 5 bases and J by 7 bases, leaving 8 bases between them. This CDR3 region has 11 residues. CDR1 and CDR2 (germline): LGHDT, YNNKEL (reference sequence). The CDR3 protein is CASSYDSEAFF. In DNA, the CDR3 is TGTGCCAGCAGCTATGACAGTGAAGCTTTCTTT.

The chain has TRBV19 and TRBJ1-4, with TRBD1 identical over 8 bases. V lost 5 bases, J lost 7 bases, and 9 bases stayed unmatched. The CDR3 extends over 15 amino acids. The germline CDR1 and CDR2 sequences are LNHDA and SQIVND (reference sequence). CDR3 sequence: CASSPGTGLSEKLFF. The DNA for the CDR3 is TGTGCCAGTAGTCCCGGGACAGGACTTTCTGAAAAACTGTTTTTT.

V and J are TRBV11-2 and TRBJ1-6; D is ambiguous. Looked up from germline, CDR1 is SGHAT and CDR2 is FQNNGV. The CDR3 runs 17 residues. Trimming removed 5 bases from V and 5 bases from J, with 19 bases in between. Written as DNA, the CDR3 is TGTGCCAGCAGCCGAGAAGGAGGCAGGAGGGATAATTCACCCCTCCACTTT. As protein: CASSREGGRRDNSPLHF.

The CDR3: CARWTKDSPGTEAFF. Written as DNA, the CDR3 is TGTGCCAGATGGACGAAAGACAGTCCGGGCACTGAAGCTTTCTTT. The gene calls are TRBV5-3 and TRBJ1-1, with D perhaps matching TRBD1 (5 bases). TRBV5-3 is an open reading frame, and its role is uncertain. The V end lost 7 bases, the J end lost 4 bases, and 20 bases lay between the germline ends. CDR3 length: 15 residues.

This clone appeared a single time. The chain combines TRBV10-3 with TRBJ1-1; maybe TRBD1 (6 bases). This CDR3 is built from 14 residues. Between the trimmed V and J ends, which lost 6 bases and 1 base, there was a span of 12 bases. Germline assignment: CDR1 ENHRY and CDR2 SYGVKD. The CDR3 region has the DNA TGTGCCATCAGCGAGCAGGGGACGAACACTGAAGCTTTCTTT. Translation gives CAISEQGTNTEAFF.

V gene TRBV3-1 (or the pseudogene TRBV3-2) combines with J gene TRBJ2-5; 13 nucleotides agree with TRBD2. Trimming removed 4 bases from V and 3 bases from J; junction bases left unmatched: 5. This CDR3 has 16 amino acids. Per germline, CDR1 LGHDT and CDR2 YNNKEL (reference sequence). As DNA, the CDR3 is TGTGCCAGCAGCCCATTGACTAGCGGGGGGAAAGAGACCCAGTACTTC. The encoded protein is CASSPLTSGGKETQYF.

The chain recombines TRBV9 with TRBJ2-7; D unclear. In germline, CDR1 is SGDLS, CDR2 YYNGEE. V was trimmed by 0 bases and J by 2 bases, leaving 9 bases between them. CDR3 size: 14 residues. CDR3 protein: CASSVGAVAYEQYF. The CDR3, as DNA: TGTGCCAGCAGCGTAGGGGCCGTGGCCTACGAGCAGTACTTC.

This chain joins TRBV15 and TRBJ2-1, with TRBD1 identical over 7 bases. Per germline, CDR1 LNHNV and CDR2 YYDKDF (reference sequence). Germline trimming cut 4 bases from V and 8 bases from J; bases unmatched to any gene: 8. CDR3 length: 14 amino acids. In DNA, the CDR3 is TGTGCCACCAGCACGCGACAGGGTCGGTATGAGCAGTTCTTC. As protein: CATSTRQGRYEQFF.

This rearrangement joins TRBV7-3 to TRBJ2-2; 7 nucleotides align to TRBD1. The germline gives CDR1 SGHTA, CDR2 FQGTGA. J was trimmed by 2 bases and V by 7 bases; bases with no gene match: 10. There are 16 residues in the CDR3. DNA of the CDR3: TGTGCCAGCACTTCTCGGGACAGTGGAAACACCGGGGAGCTGTTTTTT. Translating gives CASTSRDSGNTGELFF.

This chain links TRBV5-1 with TRBJ2-7; 11 positions match TRBD2. The junction had 8 bases not matched to a gene; V was cut back by 0 bases and J by 0 bases. In germline, CDR1 is SGHRS, CDR2 YFSETQ. The CDR3 has 18 amino acids. The CDR3: CASSLDPSGGPFSYEQYF. The CDR3 region has the DNA TGCGCCAGCAGCTTGGACCCTAGCGGGGGGCCTTTCTCCTACGAGCAGTACTTC.

The chain uses TRBV25-1 and TRBJ2-7, with TRBD2 matching over 11 bases. Germline values: CDR1 MGHDK, CDR2 SYGVNS. The CDR3 loop spans 15 amino acids. Germline trimming cut 3 bases from V and 1 base from J; bases unmatched to any gene: 2. As DNA, the CDR3 is TGTGCCAGCAGTGAGGGACTAGCGGCATCCTACGAGCAGTACTTC. Encoded protein: CASSEGLAASYEQYF.

The V gene is TRBV2, the J gene TRBJ1-5; D is unresolved. The CDR3 has 15 residues. The germline CDR1 and CDR2 sequences are SNHLY and FYNNEI. Trimming cost V 3 bases and J 2 bases, with 11 bases left between them. The CDR3 coding sequence is TGTGCCAGCAGTGATTTCGGGGTCGGCAATCAGCCCCAGCATTTT. Its protein product is CASSDFGVGNQPQHF. The full variable domain, rest sourced from reference TRBV2 and TRBJ1-5, is EPEVTQTPSHQVTQMGQEVILRCVPISNHLYFYWYRQILGQKVEFLVSFYNNEISEKSEIFDDQFSVERPDGSNFTLKIRSTKLEDSAMYFCASSDFGVGNQPQHFGDGTRLSIL.

The chain carries TRBV19 and TRBJ1-3; 8 bases map to TRBD1. Looked up from germline, CDR1 is LNHDA and CDR2 is SQIVND (reference sequence). This CDR3 region has 19 residues. V was clipped by 5 bases and J by 0 bases; unmatched bases: 15. CDR3 region: CASSAKPGQDPFSGNTIYF. CDR3 sequence (DNA): TGTGCCAGTAGTGCTAAACCGGGACAGGACCCATTCTCTGGAAACACCATATATTTT.